This T cell receptor (beta chain) is from a study of blood T cell repertoires in COVID-19. The wider study: Italy, Spain and the United States were the sources of the convalescent and acute COVID-19 samples. T cells, B-cell-depleted T cells, or PBMCs provided the cDNA or gDNA that served as material.

Original processing methods: Estimation of nucleated cell counts relied on the amplification of reference gene primers. The protocol was immunoSEQ multiplex PCR, while the TCRdb copy is restricted to in-frame clones and leaves out a portion. D and trimming were read from the DNA, whereas the V and J calls and clone size are those reported in that table. The sample lists more than 200,000 clones, roughly 88% occurring once. The V end lost 4 bases, the J end lost 0 bases, and 12 bases lay between the germline ends. This CDR3 comprises 15 residues. Per the germline V gene, CDR1 is MNHNY and CDR2 is SVGAGI (reference sequence).

Material: peripheral blood. The sequence was obtained from a woman aged 40 to 55 who had recovered from COVID-19. The chain combines TRBV6-6 with TRBJ1-1, with TRBD1 as a possible D gene (5 bases). The CDR3 nucleotides read TGTGCCAGCAGTTGGGGCGTGGGTATGAACACTGAAGCTTTCTTT. Translated, it gives CASSWGVGMNTEAFF.